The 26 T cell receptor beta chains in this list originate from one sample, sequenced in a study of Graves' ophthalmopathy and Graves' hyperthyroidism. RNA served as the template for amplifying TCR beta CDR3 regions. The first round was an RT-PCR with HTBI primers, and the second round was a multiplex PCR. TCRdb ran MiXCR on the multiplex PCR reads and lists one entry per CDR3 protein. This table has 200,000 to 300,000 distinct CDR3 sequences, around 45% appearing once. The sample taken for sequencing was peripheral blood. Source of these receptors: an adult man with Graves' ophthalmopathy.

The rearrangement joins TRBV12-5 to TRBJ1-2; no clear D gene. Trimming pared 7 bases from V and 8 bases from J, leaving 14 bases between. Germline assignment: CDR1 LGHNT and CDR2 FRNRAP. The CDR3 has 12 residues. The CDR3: CASAGGFGGYTF. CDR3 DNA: TGTGCTAGTGCCGGTGGGTTCGGGGGCTACACCTTC. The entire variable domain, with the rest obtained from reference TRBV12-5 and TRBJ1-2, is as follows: DARVTQTPRHKVTEMGQEVTMRCQPILGHNTVFWYRQTMMQGLELLAYFRNRAPLDDSGMPKDRFSAEMPDATLATLKIQPSEPRDSAVYFCASAGGFGGYTFGSGTRLTVV.

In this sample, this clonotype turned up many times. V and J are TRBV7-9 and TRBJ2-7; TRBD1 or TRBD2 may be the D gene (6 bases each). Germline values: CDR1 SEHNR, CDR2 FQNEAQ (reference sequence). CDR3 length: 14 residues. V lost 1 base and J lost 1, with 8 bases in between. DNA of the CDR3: TGTGCCAGCAGCTTAGGAGGGGGGTCCTACGAGCAGTACTTC. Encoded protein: CASSLGGGSYEQYF.

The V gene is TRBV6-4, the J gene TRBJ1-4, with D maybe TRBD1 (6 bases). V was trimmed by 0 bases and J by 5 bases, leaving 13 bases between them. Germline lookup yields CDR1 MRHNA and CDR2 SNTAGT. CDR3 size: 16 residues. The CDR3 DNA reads TGTGCCAGCAGTGACTCGATTACAGGGACCAATGAAAAACTGTTTTTT. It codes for CASSDSITGTNEKLFF.

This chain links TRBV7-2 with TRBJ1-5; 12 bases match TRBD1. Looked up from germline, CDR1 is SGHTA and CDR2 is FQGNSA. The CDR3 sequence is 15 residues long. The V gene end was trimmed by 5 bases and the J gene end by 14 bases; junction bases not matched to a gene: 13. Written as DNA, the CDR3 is TGTGCCAGCAGCCCCGCCGGGACAGGGGGCGTCTACGAGCATTTT. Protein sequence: CASSPAGTGGVYEHF.

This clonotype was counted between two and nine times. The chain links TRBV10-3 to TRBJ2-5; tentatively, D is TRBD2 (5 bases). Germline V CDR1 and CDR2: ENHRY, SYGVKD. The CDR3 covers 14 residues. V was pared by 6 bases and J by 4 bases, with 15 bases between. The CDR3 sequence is CAIRPTGSGETQYF. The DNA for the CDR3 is TGTGCCATCAGACCTACGGGGAGCGGAGAGACCCAGTACTTC.

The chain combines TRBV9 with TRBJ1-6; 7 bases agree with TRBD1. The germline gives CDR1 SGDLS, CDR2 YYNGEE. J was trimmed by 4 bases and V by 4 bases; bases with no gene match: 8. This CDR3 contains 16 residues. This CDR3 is CASSQGQGGYNSPLHF. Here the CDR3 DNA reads TGTGCCAGCAGCCAAGGCCAGGGGGGATATAATTCACCCCTCCACTTT.

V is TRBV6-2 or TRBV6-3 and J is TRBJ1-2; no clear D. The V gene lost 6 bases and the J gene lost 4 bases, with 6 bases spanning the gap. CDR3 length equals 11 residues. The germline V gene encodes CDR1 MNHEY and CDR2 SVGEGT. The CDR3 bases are TGTGCCAGCAGGGAAAGCTATGGCTACACCTTC. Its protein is CASRESYGYTF.

The CDR3 nucleotides are TGTGCCAGCAGTGAAGTCGGGAATTCACCCCTCCACTTT. Translation: CASSEVGNSPLHF. The rearrangement joins TRBV6-1 to TRBJ1-6; D ambiguous. V lost 1 base and J lost 7, with 5 bases in between. This CDR3 contains 13 residues. CDR1 and CDR2 (germline): MNHNS, SASEGT.

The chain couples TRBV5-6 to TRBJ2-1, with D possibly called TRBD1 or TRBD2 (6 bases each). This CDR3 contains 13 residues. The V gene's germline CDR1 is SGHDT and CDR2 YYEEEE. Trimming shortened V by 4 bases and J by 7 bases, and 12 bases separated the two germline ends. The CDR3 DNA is TGTGCCAGCAGCCGTAAAGGGGGGAATGAGCAGTTCTTC. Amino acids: CASSRKGGNEQFF.

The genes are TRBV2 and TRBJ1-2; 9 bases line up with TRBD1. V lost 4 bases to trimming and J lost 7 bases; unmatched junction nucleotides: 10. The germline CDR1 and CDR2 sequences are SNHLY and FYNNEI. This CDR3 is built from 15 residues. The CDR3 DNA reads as TGTGCCAGCAGTGGGAGGGGACAGGGCCCCCTTGGCTACACCTTC. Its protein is CASSGRGQGPLGYTF.

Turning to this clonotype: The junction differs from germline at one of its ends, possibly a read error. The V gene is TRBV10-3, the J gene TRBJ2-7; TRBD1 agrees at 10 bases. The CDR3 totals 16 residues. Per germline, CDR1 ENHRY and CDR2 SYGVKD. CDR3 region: CASSEAVGQGAYEQYF. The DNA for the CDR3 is TGTGCCAGCAGTGAAGCGGTAGGACAGGGGGCCTACGAGCAGTACTTC.

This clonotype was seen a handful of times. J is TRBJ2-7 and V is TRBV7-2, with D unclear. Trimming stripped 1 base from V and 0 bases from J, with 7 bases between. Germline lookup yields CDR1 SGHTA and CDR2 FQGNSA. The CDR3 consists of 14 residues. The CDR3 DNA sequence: TGTGCCAGCAGCTTAGTACAGAGCTCCTACGAGCAGTACTTC. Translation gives CASSLVQSSYEQYF.

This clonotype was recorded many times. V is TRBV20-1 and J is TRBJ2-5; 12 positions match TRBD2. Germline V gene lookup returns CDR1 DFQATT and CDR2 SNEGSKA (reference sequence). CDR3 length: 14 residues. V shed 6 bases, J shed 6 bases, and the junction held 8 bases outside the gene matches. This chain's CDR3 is CSATTSGRGQTQYF. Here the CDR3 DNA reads TGCAGTGCGACGACTAGCGGGAGAGGGCAGACCCAGTACTTC.

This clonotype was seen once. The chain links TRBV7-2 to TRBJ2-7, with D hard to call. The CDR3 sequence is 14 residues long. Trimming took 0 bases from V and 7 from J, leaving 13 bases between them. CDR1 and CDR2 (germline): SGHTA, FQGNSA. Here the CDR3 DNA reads TGTGCCAGCAGCTTAGCACAAGGACCATTGGAGCAGTACTTC. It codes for CASSLAQGPLEQYF. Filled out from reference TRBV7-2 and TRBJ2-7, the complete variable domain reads GAGVSQSPSNKVTEKGKDVELRCDPISGHTALYWYRQSLGQGLEFLIYFQGNSAPDKSGLPSDRFSAERTGGSVSTLTIQRTQQEDSAVYLCASSLAQGPLEQYFGPGTRLTVT.

CDR3 DNA: TGTGCCATCAGTGAGAGACAGGGTAACACTGAAGCTTTCTTT. This sequence encodes CAISERQGNTEAFF. The chain recombines TRBV10-3 with TRBJ1-1, with TRBD1 matching 7 bases. Germline V lookup: CDR1 ENHRY, CDR2 SYGVKD. The CDR3 length is 14 residues. V gave up 2 bases and J gave up 2 bases; unmatched junction bases: 2.

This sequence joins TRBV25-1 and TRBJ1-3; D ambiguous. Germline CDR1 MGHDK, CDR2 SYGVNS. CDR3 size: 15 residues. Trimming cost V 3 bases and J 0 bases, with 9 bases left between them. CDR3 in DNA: TGTGCCAGCAGTGATTCGGCAGCCTCTGGAAACACCATATATTTT. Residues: CASSDSAASGNTIYF.

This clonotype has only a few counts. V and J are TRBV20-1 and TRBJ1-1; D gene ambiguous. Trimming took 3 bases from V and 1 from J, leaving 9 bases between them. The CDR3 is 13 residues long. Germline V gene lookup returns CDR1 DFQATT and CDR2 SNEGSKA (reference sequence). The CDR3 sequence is CSASPRPNTEAFF. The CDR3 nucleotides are TGCAGTGCTAGCCCACGGCCGAACACTGAAGCTTTCTTT.

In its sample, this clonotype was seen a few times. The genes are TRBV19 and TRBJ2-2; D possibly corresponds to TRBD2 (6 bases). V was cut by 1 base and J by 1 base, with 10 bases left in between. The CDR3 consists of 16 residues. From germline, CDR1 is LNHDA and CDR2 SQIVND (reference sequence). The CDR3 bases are TGTGCCAGTAGTATAGGCGCGGGGCTGAACACCGGGGAGCTGTTTTTT. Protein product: CASSIGAGLNTGELFF.

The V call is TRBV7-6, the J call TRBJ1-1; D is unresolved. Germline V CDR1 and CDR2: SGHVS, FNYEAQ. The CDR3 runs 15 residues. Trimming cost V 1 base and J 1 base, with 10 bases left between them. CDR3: CASSLEQVANTEAFF. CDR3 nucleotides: TGTGCCAGCAGCTTAGAACAAGTGGCGAACACTGAAGCTTTCTTT.

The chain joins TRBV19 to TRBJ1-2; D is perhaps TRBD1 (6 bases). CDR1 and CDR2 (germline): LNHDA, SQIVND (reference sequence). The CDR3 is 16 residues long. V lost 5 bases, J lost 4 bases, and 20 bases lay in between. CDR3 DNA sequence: TGTGCCAGTAGTCCCCTGGGGGCAGACGGGCGCTATGGCTACACCTTC. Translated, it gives CASSPLGADGRYGYTF. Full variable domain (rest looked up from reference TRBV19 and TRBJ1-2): DGGITQSPKYLFRKEGQNVTLSCEQNLNHDAMYWYRQDPGQGLRLIYYSQIVNDFQKGDIAEGYSVSREKKESFPLTVTSAQKNPTAFYLCASSPLGADGRYGYTFGSGTRLTVV.

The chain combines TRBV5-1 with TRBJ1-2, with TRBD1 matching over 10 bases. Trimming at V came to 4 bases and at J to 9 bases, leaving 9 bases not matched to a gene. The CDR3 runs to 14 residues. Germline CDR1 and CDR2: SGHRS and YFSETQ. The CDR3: CASSPRQGAESYTF. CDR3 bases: TGCGCCAGCAGCCCGAGACAGGGGGCAGAAAGCTACACCTTC.

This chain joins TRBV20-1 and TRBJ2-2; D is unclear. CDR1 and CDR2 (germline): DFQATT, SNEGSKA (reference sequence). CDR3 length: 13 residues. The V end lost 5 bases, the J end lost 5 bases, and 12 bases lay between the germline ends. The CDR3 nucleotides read TGCAGTGCTCGGATACCAGGTACCGGGGAGCTGTTTTTT. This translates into CSARIPGTGELFF.

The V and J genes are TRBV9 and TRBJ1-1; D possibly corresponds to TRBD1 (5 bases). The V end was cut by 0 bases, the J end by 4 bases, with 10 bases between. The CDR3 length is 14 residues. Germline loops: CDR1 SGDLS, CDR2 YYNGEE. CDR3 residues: CASSVEPGTTEAFF. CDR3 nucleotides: TGTGCCAGCAGCGTAGAGCCCGGGACCACTGAAGCTTTCTTT.

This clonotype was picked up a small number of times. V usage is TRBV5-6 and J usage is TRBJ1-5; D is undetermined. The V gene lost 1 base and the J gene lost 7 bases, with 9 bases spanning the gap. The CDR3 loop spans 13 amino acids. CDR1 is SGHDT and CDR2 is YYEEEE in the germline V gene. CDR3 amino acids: CASSLLSGQPQHF. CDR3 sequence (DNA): TGTGCCAGCAGCTTGTTGTCCGGGCAGCCCCAGCATTTT. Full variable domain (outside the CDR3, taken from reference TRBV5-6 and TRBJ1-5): DAGVTQSPTHLIKTRGQQVTLRCSPKSGHDTVSWYQQALGQGPQFIFQYYEEEERQRGNFPDRFSGHQFPNYSSELNVNALLLGDSALYLCASSLLSGQPQHFGDGTRLSIL.

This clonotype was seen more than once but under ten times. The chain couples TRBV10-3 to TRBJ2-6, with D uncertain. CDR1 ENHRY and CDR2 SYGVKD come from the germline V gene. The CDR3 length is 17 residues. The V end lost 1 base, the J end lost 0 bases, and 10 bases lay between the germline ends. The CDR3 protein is CAISELNSHSGANVLTF. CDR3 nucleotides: TGTGCCATCAGTGAGTTGAACAGTCACTCTGGGGCCAACGTCCTGACTTTC.

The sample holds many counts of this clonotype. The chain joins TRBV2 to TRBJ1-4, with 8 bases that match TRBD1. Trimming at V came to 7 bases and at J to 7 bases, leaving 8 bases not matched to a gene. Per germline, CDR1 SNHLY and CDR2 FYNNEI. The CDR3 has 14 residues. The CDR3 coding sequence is TGTGCCAGCAAGACAGGGGAAGGCGGTGAAAAACTGTTTTTT. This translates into CASKTGEGGEKLFF.